A selection of T cell receptor beta chains follows, all from one sample in a study of identical twins. Using its own MiXCR run on the 5' RACE reads, TCRdb lists one record per CDR3 protein. The table shows roughly 240,000 distinct CDR3 sequences, with 6% to 8.5% occurring only once. The data were also submitted as part of a second study, on yellow fever vaccine responses in identical twins.

The source material was CD8+ T cells sorted from blood. The receptors stem from a woman in her late teens or twenties in good health. The CDR3 runs from the conserved cysteine through the conserved F or W. The D gene is left open where the match is weak. A clone size is listed for some rows: how often the clone was seen (once, few, many), or a class if it is expanded.

DNA,CDR3,J,D,size,V
TGTGCCAGCAGGGGAATCGACAGTAGCACAGATACGCAGTATTTT,CASRGIDSSTDTQYF,TRBJ2-3,NA,NA,TRBV5-4
TGTGCCAGCAGTAGGGACTCCAGCACAGATACGCAGTATTTT,CASSRDSSTDTQYF,TRBJ2-3,NA,many,TRBV28
TGTGCCAGCAGTGAAGCTTGGGCTAGCGGAACAGATACGCAGTATTTT,CASSEAWASGTDTQYF,TRBJ2-3,TRBD2,few,TRBV2
TGTGCCAGCAGCCAGGACAGGGGGCAACCTCATTGGAATGAGCAGTTCTTC,CASSQDRGQPHWNEQFF,TRBJ2-1,TRBD1,few,TRBV28
TGTGCCAGCAGTACTCGCGGGATGTCGTCCTACAATGAGCAGTTCTTC,CASSTRGMSSYNEQFF,TRBJ2-1,NA,many,TRBV12-3/TRBV12-4
TGTGCCAGCAGCCCCTCCCCCAGCAGGGAGAACACTGAAGCTTTCTTT,CASSPSPSRENTEAFF,TRBJ1-1,NA,few,TRBV27
TGTGCCAGCAGCCAAAGCGGGGGGTACGAGCAGTACTTC,CASSQSGGYEQYF,TRBJ2-7,TRBD2,few,TRBV7-9
TGTGCCAGCAGCTTAACCGTCCCGGGACAGGTTTCTAATGAGCAGTTCTTC,CASSLTVPGQVSNEQFF,TRBJ2-1,TRBD1,few,TRBV7-8
TGCAGCGTGGGGACAGGGGAAGACTATGGCTACACCTTC,CSVGTGEDYGYTF,TRBJ1-2,TRBD1,NA,TRBV29-1
TGTGCCAGCAGCTTGGAGAGTCAGCCCCAGCATTTT,CASSLESQPQHF,TRBJ1-5,NA,NA,TRBV5-6
TGTGCCAGCAGTCAGAACCGAGCCCGTCTAGCGGGAGGCACCTACAATGAGCAGTTCTTC,CASSQNRARLAGGTYNEQFF,TRBJ2-1,TRBD2,many,TRBV12-3/TRBV12-4
TGTGCCAGCAGCTCCCGCGGCCAAGATACGCAGTATTTT,CASSSRGQDTQYF,TRBJ2-3,NA,NA,TRBV7-9
TGTGCCAGCAGCTTAGGAAGCGGGAGCCGGTACAATGAGCAGTTCTTC,CASSLGSGSRYNEQFF,TRBJ2-1,TRBD2,many,TRBV7-9
TGTGCCAGCAGTGCTACAGGGGAGGAGACCCAGTACTTC,CASSATGEETQYF,TRBJ2-5,TRBD1,few,TRBV6-4
TGTGCCACCAGTGATCCAACAGTGTCGGACACCATATATTTT,CATSDPTVSDTIYF,TRBJ1-3,NA,many,TRBV24-1
TGCGCCAGCAGTGACGGGGACGGCGAAAACATTCAGTACTTC,CASSDGDGENIQYF,TRBJ2-4,NA,NA,TRBV10-2
TGTGCCAGCGGTAGCGGGGAGTCCTACAATGAGCAGTTCTTC,CASGSGESYNEQFF,TRBJ2-1,TRBD2,NA,TRBV28
TGTGCCAGCAGCTTCCGGACAGGGGGGCTGAACACTGAAGCTTTCTTT,CASSFRTGGLNTEAFF,TRBJ1-1,TRBD1,NA,TRBV5-4
TGTGCCAGCAGCTTAGCTAGCGGGGGTACAGATACGCAGTATTTT,CASSLASGGTDTQYF,TRBJ2-3,TRBD2,few,TRBV7-9
TGTGCCAGCAGCTCGCTCATCCGGGACAGGGGATCCTACGAGCAGTACTTC,CASSSLIRDRGSYEQYF,TRBJ2-7,TRBD1,NA,TRBV5-6